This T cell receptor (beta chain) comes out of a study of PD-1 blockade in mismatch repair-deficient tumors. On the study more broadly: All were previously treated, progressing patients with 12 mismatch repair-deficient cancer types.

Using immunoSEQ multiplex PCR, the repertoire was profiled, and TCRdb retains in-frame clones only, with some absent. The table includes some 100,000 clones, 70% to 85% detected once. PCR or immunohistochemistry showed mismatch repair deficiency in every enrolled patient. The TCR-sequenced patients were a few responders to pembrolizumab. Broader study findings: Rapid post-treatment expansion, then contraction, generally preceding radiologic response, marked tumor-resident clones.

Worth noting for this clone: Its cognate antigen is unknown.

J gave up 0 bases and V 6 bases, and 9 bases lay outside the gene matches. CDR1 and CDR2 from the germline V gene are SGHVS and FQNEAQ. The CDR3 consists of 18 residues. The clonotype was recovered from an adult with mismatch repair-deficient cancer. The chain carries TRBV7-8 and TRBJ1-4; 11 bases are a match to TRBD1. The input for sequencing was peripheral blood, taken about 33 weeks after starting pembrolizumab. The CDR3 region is CASSFGQGAAATNEKLFF. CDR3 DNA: TGTGCCAGCAGTTTCGGACAGGGGGCGGCGGCAACTAATGAAAAACTGTTTTTT.